This T cell receptor beta chain was identified in a study of OX40 agonist ivuxolimab in advanced cancers. In the study overall: Ivuxolimab was a fully human IgG2 agonistic monoclonal antibody targeting the costimulatory receptor OX40 (CD134). Intravenous ivuxolimab was administered to patients every 2 weeks at six dose levels: 0.01, 0.1, 0.3, 1.5, 3 and 10 mg/kg. Of the roughly 50 dose-escalation patients, hepatocellular carcinoma was present in 19, melanoma in roughly 15, renal cell carcinoma in 9 and head and neck cancer in 9. A male proportion of roughly 85% and a mean age of 60 years, ranging from 23 to 79, were recorded for the dose-escalation cohort. Prior anti-PD-1, anti-PD-L1 or anti-CTLA-4 therapy was permitted, and about 40% of dose-escalation patients had received checkpoint inhibitors. Partial responses occurred in three dose-escalation patients: two with cutaneous melanoma and one with hepatocellular carcinoma. The purpose of peripheral TCRbeta sequencing was to test whether ivuxolimab changed TCR sequence diversity and led to clonal T-cell expansion. The monotherapy dose-escalation portion (N = 52 patients) of the phase I ivuxolimab trial is reported in the paper.

Genomic DNA was extracted from sorted cells for sequencing of the TCRbeta CDR3 region. The immunoSEQ Assay was used to sequence the TCRbeta CDR3 regions. TCRdb carries this immuneACCESS record with in-frame sequences only. Its versions omit some clonotypes, under half of them owing to an unresolved V gene in the studies checked, with the rest unexplained. This sample has 70,000 or so clones in its table, and roughly 80% of those were observed once. The ten largest clones capture around 0.96% of the sample. Patients with autoimmune disease history or receiving systemic immunosuppression were excluded from the trial. Peripheral blood for TCR sequencing was collected from all dose cohorts at baseline, on cycle 4 day 1, and on cycle 7 day 1. Samples were obtained from an open-label, multicenter, first-in-human phase I dose-escalation trial of ivuxolimab. Adults with locally advanced or metastatic melanoma, renal cell carcinoma, hepatocellular carcinoma or head and neck squamous cell carcinoma were enrolled in the trial. Before TCR sequencing, CD4+ T cells and CD8+ T cells from peripheral blood were sorted into separate populations.

As to this clone: Its antigen is unknown. No qualities accompany the bases; no much larger clone lies one base away.

General conclusions and limits of the study: Low levels of normalized T-cell clonal expansion were also shown by some nonresponding patients. Which antigens the clonally expanded peripheral T cells were specific for was not determined. On average, CD8+ T cells showed more expanded clones than CD4+ T cells after ivuxolimab. In partial responders in the 0.1-3.0 mg/kg groups, normalized peripheral clonal expansion was found to be among the lowest, especially among CD8+ T cells. Clonal expansion of both CD4+ and CD8+ blood T cells was observed from baseline to week 6 at doses 0.1 to 3.0 mg/kg.

CDR1 and CDR2 are drawn from the germline V gene: MNHEY, SVGAGI. Its CDR3 holds 13 amino acids, cysteine through phenylalanine. Only CDR3 DNA remains: 39 bases, in frame from the first base. V is pared back by 6 bases and J by 6 bases, with 15 bases lying between the germline termini. This TCR came from an adult with an advanced solid tumor such as melanoma, head and neck, liver or kidney cancer. Specimen: CD4+ or CD8+ T cells sorted from blood, collected in a trial of the OX40 agonist ivuxolimab. The chain uses TRBV6-5 and TRBJ2-7; TRBD1 is a weak D gene call, 5 bases matching. The CDR3 in this case is CASRIKGNGEQYF. The bases read TGTGCCAGCAGGATAAAGGGGAACGGCGAGCAGTACTTC.